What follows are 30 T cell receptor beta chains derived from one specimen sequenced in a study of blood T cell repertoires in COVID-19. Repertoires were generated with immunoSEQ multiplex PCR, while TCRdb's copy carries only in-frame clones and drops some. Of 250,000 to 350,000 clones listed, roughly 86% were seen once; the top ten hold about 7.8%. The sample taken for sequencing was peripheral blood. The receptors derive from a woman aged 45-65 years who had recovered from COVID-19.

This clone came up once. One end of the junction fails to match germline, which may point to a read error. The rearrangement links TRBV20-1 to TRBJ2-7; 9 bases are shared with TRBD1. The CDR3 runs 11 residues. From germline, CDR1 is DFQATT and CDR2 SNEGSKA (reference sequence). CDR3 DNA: TGCAGTGCGCGACAGGGGGGACAGAGTCGCTTC. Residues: CSARQGGQSRF.

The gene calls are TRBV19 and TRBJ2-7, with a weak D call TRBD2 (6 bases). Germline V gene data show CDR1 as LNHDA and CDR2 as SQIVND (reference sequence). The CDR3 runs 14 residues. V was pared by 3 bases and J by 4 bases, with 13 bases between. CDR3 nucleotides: TGTGCCAGTAGTATCGGGCTAGCGTCTTACGAGCAGTACTTC. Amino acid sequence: CASSIGLASYEQYF.

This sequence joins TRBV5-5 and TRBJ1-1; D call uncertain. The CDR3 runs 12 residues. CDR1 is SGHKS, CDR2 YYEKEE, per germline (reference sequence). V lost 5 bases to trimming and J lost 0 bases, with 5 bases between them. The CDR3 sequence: CASSKMNTEAFF. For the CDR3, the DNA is TGTGCCAGCAGTAAAATGAACACTGAAGCTTTCTTT.

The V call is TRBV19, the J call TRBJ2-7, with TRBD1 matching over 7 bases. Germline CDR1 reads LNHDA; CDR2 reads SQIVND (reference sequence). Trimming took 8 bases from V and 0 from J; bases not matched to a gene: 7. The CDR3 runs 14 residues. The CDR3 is CASRDSEFSYEQYF. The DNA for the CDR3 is TGTGCCAGTCGGGACAGTGAGTTCTCCTACGAGCAGTACTTC.

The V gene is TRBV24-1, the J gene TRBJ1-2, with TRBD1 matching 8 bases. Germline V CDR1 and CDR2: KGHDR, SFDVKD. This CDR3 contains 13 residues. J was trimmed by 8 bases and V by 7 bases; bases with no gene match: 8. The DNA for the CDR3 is TGTGCCACCAGACCTACCAGGGGGCTGGGCTACACCTTC. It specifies CATRPTRGLGYTF.

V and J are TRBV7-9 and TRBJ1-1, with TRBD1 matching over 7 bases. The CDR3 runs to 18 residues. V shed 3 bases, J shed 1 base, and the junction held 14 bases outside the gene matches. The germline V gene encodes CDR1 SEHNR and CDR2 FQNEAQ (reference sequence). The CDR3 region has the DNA TGTGCCAGCAGCTTGCTAAATTGGGACAGAACTTGGAACACTGAAGCTTTCTTT. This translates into CASSLLNWDRTWNTEAFF.

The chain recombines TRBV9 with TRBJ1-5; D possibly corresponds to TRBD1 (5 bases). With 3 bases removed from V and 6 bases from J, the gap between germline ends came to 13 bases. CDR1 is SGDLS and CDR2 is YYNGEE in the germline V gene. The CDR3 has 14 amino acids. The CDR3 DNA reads TGTGCCAGCAGCGCAGGGAATTGGGGTCAGCCCCAGCATTTT. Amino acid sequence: CASSAGNWGQPQHF. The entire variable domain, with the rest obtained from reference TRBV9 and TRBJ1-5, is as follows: DSGVTQTPKHLITATGQRVTLRCSPRSGDLSVYWYQQSLDQGLQFLIQYYNGEERAKGNILERFSAQQFPDLHSELNLSSLELGDSALYFCASSAGNWGQPQHFGDGTRLSIL.

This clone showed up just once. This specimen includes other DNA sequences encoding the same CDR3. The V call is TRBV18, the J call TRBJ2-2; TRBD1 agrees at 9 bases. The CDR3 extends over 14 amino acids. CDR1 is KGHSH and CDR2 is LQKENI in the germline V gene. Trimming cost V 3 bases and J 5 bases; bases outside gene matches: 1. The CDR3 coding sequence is TGTGCCAGCTCACCCGACAGGGGGACCGGGGAGCTGTTTTTT. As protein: CASSPDRGTGELFF.

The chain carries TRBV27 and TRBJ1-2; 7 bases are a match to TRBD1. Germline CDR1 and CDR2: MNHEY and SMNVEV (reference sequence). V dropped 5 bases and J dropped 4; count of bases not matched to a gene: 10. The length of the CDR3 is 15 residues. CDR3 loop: CASSPTGDLIYGYTF. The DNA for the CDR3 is TGTGCCAGCAGTCCTACAGGGGACCTCATCTATGGCTACACCTTC.

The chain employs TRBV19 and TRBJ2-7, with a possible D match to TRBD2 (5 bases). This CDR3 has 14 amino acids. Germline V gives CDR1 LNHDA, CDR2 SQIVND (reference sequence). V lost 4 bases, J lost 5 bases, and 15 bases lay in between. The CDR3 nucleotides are TGTGCCAGTAGTAGCGGGCAGAAATCAAACGAGCAGTACTTC. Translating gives CASSSGQKSNEQYF.

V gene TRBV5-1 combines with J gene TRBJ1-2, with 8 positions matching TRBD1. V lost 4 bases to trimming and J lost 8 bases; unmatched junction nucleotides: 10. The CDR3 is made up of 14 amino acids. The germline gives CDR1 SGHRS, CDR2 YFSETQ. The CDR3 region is CASSETPGGVGYTF. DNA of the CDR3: TGCGCCAGCAGCGAAACCCCAGGGGGCGTGGGCTACACCTTC. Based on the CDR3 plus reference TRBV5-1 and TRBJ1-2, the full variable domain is KAGVTQTPRYLIKTRGQQVTLSCSPISGHRSVSWYQQTPGQGLQFLFEYFSETQRNKGNFPGRFSGRQFSNSRSEMNVSTLELGDSALYLCASSETPGGVGYTFGSGTRLTVV.

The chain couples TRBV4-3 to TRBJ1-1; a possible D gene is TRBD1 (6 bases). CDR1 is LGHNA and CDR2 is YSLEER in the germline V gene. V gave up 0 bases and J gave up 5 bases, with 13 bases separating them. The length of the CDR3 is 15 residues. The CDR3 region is CASSQDWVRGTEAFF. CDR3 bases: TGCGCCAGCAGCCAAGACTGGGTCAGGGGTACTGAAGCTTTCTTT.

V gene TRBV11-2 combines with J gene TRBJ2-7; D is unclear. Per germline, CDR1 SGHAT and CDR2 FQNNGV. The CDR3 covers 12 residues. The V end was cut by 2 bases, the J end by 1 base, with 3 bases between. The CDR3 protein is CASSLPSYEQYF. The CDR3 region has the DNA TGTGCCAGCAGCTTACCATCCTACGAGCAGTACTTC.

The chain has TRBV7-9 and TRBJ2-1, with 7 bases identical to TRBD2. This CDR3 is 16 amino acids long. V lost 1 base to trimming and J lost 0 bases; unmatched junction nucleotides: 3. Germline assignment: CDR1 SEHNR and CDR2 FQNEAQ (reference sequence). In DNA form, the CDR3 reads TGTGCCAGCAGCTTAGTCCGCGGGAGCTCCTACAATGAGCAGTTCTTC. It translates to CASSLVRGSSYNEQFF.

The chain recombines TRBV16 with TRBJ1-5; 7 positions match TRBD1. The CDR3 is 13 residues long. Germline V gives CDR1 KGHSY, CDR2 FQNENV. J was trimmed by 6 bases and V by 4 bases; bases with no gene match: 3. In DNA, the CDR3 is TGTGCCAGCAGCCTTGACAGGGTTCAGCCCCAGCATTTT. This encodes CASSLDRVQPQHF.

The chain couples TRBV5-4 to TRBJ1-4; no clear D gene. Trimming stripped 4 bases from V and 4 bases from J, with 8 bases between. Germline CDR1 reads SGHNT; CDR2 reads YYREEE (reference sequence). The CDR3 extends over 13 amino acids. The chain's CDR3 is CASSLGNNEKLFF. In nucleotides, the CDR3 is TGTGCCAGCAGCCTCGGGAATAATGAAAAACTGTTTTTT.

DNA for the CDR3: TGTGCCAGCAGCGACATCCGGGACAGGGATTCGGGCTCCTATGGCTACACCTTC. This translates into CASSDIRDRDSGSYGYTF. The chain couples TRBV9 to TRBJ1-2, with 9 nucleotides matching TRBD1. V was clipped by 3 bases and J by 4 bases; unmatched bases: 16. Germline CDR1 is SGDLS and CDR2 is YYNGEE. The CDR3 extends over 18 amino acids.

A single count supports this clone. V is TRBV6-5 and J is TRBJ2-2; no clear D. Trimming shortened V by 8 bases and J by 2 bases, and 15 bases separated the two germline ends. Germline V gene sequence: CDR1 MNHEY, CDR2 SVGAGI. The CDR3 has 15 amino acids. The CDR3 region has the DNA TGTGCCAGCGCCTTCGGTGGAGTCAACACCGGGGAGCTGTTTTTT. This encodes CASAFGGVNTGELFF.

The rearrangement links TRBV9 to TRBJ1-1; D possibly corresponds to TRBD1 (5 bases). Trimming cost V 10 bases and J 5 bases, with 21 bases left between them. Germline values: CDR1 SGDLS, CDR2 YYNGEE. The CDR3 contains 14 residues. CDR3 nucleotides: TGTGCCCGCGGCGGGGGGGGGTTGGGTACTGAAGCTTTCTTT. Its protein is CARGGGGLGTEAFF.

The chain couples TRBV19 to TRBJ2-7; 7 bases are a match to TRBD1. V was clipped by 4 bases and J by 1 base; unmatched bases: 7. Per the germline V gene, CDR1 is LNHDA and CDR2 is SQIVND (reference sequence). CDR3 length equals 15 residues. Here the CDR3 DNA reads TGTGCCAGTAGTACGACAGGGTTGACTTCCTACGAGCAGTACTTC. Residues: CASSTTGLTSYEQYF. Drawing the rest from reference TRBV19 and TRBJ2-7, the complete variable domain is DGGITQSPKYLFRKEGQNVTLSCEQNLNHDAMYWYRQDPGQGLRLIYYSQIVNDFQKGDIAEGYSVSREKKESFPLTVTSAQKNPTAFYLCASSTTGLTSYEQYFGPGTRLTVT.

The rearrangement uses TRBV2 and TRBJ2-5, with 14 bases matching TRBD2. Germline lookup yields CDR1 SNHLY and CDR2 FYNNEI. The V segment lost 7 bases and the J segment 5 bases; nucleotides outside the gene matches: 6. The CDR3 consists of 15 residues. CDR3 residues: CASKQRTSGGETQYF. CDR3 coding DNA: TGTGCCAGCAAACAACGGACTAGCGGGGGGGAGACCCAGTACTTC.

The CDR3 region has the DNA TGTGCCAGCAGCATGACAGCGCCCTATGGCTACACCTTC. Its protein is CASSMTAPYGYTF. This sequence joins TRBV7-9 and TRBJ1-2; D may be TRBD1 (5 bases). The V gene lost 5 bases and the J gene lost 4 bases, with 11 bases spanning the gap. This CDR3 is 13 amino acids long. Germline-derived CDR1 and CDR2 are SEHNR and FQNEAQ (reference sequence). Full variable domain (remainder filled in from reference TRBV7-9 and TRBJ1-2): DTGVSQNPRHKITKRGQNVTFRCDPISEHNRLYWYRQTLGQGPEFLTYFQNEAQLEKSRLLSDRFSAERPKGSFSTLEIQRTEQGDSAMYLCASSMTAPYGYTFGSGTRLTVV.

CDR3 sequence: CASSTARGLIGTDTQYF. Here the CDR3 DNA reads TGTGCCAGCAGCACGGCGCGGGGGCTGATCGGCACAGATACGCAGTATTTT. The V call is TRBV7-2, the J call TRBJ2-3, with a tentative D call TRBD2 (7 bases). There are 17 residues in the CDR3. Trimming stripped 5 bases from V and 1 base from J, with 19 bases between. Germline CDR1 is SGHTA and CDR2 is FQGNSA.

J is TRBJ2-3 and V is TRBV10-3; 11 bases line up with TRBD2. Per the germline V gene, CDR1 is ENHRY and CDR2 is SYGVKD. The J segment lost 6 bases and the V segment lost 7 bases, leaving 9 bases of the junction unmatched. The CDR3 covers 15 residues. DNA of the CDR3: TGTGCCATCACCGGCGAAGTAGCGGGGGGGGATACGCAGTATTTT. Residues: CAITGEVAGGDTQYF.

The CDR3 spells CASSQELVGDEQFF. The CDR3 DNA is TGCGCCAGCAGCCAAGAGCTAGTAGGAGATGAGCAGTTCTTC. The chain links TRBV4-3 to TRBJ2-1, with D uncertain. Deletions cut 0 bases from V and 8 bases from J, with 11 bases between. Germline lookup yields CDR1 LGHNA and CDR2 YSLEER. The CDR3 contains 14 residues.

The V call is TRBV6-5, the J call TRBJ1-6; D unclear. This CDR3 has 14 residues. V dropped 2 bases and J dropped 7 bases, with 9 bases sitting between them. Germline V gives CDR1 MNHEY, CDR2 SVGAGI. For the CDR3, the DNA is TGTGCCAGCAGTTACGCGGAGTGGAATTCACCCCTCCACTTT. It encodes CASSYAEWNSPLHF.

The CDR3 nucleotides are TGTGCCAGCAGTATGACAGGGTATGGCTACACCTTC. It specifies CASSMTGYGYTF. The V and J genes are TRBV27 and TRBJ1-2; 7 positions match TRBD1. J lost 5 bases, V lost 5 bases, and 2 bases had no gene match. There are 12 residues in the CDR3. CDR1 MNHEY and CDR2 SMNVEV come from the germline V gene (reference sequence).

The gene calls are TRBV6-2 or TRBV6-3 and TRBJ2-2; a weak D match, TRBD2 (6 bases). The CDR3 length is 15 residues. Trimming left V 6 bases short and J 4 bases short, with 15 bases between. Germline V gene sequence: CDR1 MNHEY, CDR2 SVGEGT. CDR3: CASSPSPGVTGELFF. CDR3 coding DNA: TGTGCCAGCAGCCCGAGTCCGGGGGTCACCGGGGAGCTGTTTTTT.

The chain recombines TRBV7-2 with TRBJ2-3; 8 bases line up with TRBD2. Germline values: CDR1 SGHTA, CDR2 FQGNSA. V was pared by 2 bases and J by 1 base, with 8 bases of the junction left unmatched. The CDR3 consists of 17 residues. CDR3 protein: CASSLFGGAGRTDTQYF. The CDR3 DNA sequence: TGTGCCAGCAGCTTATTCGGGGGGGCCGGACGCACAGATACGCAGTATTTT. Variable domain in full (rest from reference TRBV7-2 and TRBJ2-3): GAGVSQSPSNKVTEKGKDVELRCDPISGHTALYWYRQSLGQGLEFLIYFQGNSAPDKSGLPSDRFSAERTGGSVSTLTIQRTQQEDSAVYLCASSLFGGAGRTDTQYFGPGTRLTVL.

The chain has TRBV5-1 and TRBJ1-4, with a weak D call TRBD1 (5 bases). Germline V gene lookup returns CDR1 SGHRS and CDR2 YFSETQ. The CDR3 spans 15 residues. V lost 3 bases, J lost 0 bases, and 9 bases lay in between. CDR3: CASSSQGATNEKLFF. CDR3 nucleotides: TGCGCCAGCAGCTCTCAGGGTGCAACTAATGAAAAACTGTTTTTT.